This section outlines one T cell receptor (beta chain) sequence together with its context. Using immunoSEQ multiplex PCR, the repertoire was profiled, and TCRdb retains in-frame clones only, with some absent. The sample lists over 25,000 clones, 80% to 90% occurring once. V lost 5 bases to trimming and J lost 1 base, with 12 bases between them. Germline-derived CDR1 and CDR2 are SGHNT and YYREEE (reference sequence). CDR3 length equals 14 residues. This record belongs to a study of T cell changes during pregnancy in multiple sclerosis. This rearrangement joins TRBV5-4 to TRBJ1-1; D might be TRBD1 (6 bases). The specimen was CD8+ T cells from peripheral blood mononuclear cells, collected in the third trimester of pregnancy. The origin of this receptor is a female donor with multiple sclerosis, enrolled in a pregnancy study. As DNA, the CDR3 is TGTGCCAGCAGTCGCGACAGGACGAACACTGAAGCTTTCTTT. This sequence encodes CASSRDRTNTEAFF.